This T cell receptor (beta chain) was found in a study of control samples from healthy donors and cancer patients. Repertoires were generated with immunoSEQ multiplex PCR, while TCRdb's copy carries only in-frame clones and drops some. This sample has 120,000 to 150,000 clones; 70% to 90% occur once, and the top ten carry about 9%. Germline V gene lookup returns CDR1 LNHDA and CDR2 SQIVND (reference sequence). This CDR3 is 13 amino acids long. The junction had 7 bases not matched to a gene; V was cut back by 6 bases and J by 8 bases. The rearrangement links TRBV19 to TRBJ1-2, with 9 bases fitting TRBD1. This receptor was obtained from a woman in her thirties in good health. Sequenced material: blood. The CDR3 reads CASRMGQGGGYTF. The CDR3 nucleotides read TGTGCCAGTAGGATGGGACAGGGCGGCGGCTACACCTTC.